This T cell receptor beta chain was captured in a study of cytomegalovirus exposure and HLA in healthy donors. Germline V lookup: CDR1 SGHTA, CDR2 FQGNSA. Germline trimming cut 5 bases from V and 1 base from J; bases unmatched to any gene: 7. This CDR3 contains 15 residues. For this clone: What it binds is not known.

PCR involved 60 Vbeta and 13 Jbeta primers. TCRdb keeps only in-frame clones here, not all; method: immunoSEQ multiplex PCR. This table has under 200,000 clones, less than 80% appearing once. Findings and caveats of the study: Researchers reported in a later analysis that common viral pathogens appeared linked to several top clusters.

The chain carries TRBV7-2 and TRBJ1-1; 7 nucleotides agree with TRBD1. The sequenced material came from PBMCs. The sequence was obtained from a woman aged 40 to 55 in good health and CMV-seronegative. In DNA form, the CDR3 reads TGTGCCAGCAGCACCCGACAGGGACCGAACACTGAAGCTTTCTTT. Protein sequence: CASSTRQGPNTEAFF.